The next 20 T cell receptor beta chains were all read from a single sample in a study of early T cells in non-severe SARS-CoV-2 infection. MiXCR, applied by TCRdb to the 5' RACE reads, yields one record per CDR3 protein. The sample consists of fewer than 50,000 distinct CDR3 sequences, about 6.5% of them appearing once. Sequencing was performed on whole blood, taken at baseline. These receptors were taken from an adult who was a healthcare worker with PCR-confirmed SARS-CoV-2 infection or an uninfected control (not recorded which).

This clonotype was seen ten or more times. A junction end diverges from the germline sequence, so it may reflect a read error. This chain joins TRBV4-3 and TRBJ1-5, with D hard to call. Germline CDR1 and CDR2: LGHNA and YSLEER. The length of the CDR3 is 13 residues. CDR3 amino acids: CASSQDRLQSQFF. Here the CDR3 DNA reads TGCGCCAGCAGCCAAGATAGGCTACAGTCCCAGTTTTTT.

This clonotype was seen a few times. V and J are TRBV11-2 and TRBJ1-1; tentative D call: TRBD1 (5 bases). This CDR3 is 13 amino acids long. V lost 5 bases, J lost 4 bases, and 11 bases lay in between. CDR1 and CDR2 (germline): SGHAT, FQNNGV. In nucleotides, the CDR3 is TGTGCCAGCAGCAGCCCGGGGGTCACTGAAGCTTTCTTT. Its protein product is CASSSPGVTEAFF. The full variable domain, completed using reference TRBV11-2 and TRBJ1-1, is EAGVAQSPRYKIIEKRQSVAFWCNPISGHATLYWYQQILGQGPKLLIQFQNNGVVDDSQLPKDRFSAERLKGVDSTLKIQPAKLEDSAVYLCASSSPGVTEAFFGQGTRLTVV.

This clonotype was counted ten times or more. The J gene is TRBJ2-5, the V gene TRBV15, with 10 positions matching TRBD2. The V and J ends lost 5 bases and 6 bases, in that order; junction bases with no gene match: 9. This CDR3 has 15 amino acids. Per the germline V gene, CDR1 is LNHNV and CDR2 is YYDKDF (reference sequence). CDR3 bases: TGTGCCACCAGCCCGAGCGGGGGGGCCCCCAAGACCCAGTACTTC. Amino acid sequence: CATSPSGGAPKTQYF.

This clonotype was seen many times. The chain uses TRBV6-2 or TRBV6-3 and TRBJ2-1, with D possibly being TRBD2 (5 bases). Trimming pared 8 bases from V and 2 bases from J, leaving 13 bases between. Germline CDR1 and CDR2: MNHEY and SVGEGT. There are 14 residues in the CDR3. The CDR3 region is CASGGYPTYNEQFF. The CDR3 DNA sequence: TGTGCCAGCGGAGGCTACCCAACCTACAATGAGCAGTTCTTC.

The chain is built from TRBV6-5 and TRBJ1-4; D perhaps matches TRBD1 (5 bases). Germline-derived CDR1 and CDR2 are MNHEY and SVGAGI. The ends were cut back, 2 bases at V and 14 bases at J, with 18 bases in the middle. The CDR3 totals 14 residues. CDR3 nucleotide sequence: TGTGCCAGCAGTTACGAATTGGGGGGAGGGTTGCTGTTTTTT. The encoded protein is CASSYELGGGLLFF.

This clonotype was detected only once. The V and J genes are TRBV3-1 and TRBJ2-4; possibly TRBD1 or TRBD2 for D (5 bases each). The CDR3 sequence is 15 residues long. The ends were cut back, 1 base at V and 9 bases at J, with 16 bases in the middle. Germline V CDR1 and CDR2: LGHDT, YNNKEL (reference sequence). Here the CDR3 DNA reads TGTGCCAGCAGCCAAGGAGTCGGGGCCCAAATCATTCAGTACTTC. As protein: CASSQGVGAQIIQYF.

This clonotype was seen ten or more times. The rearrangement uses TRBV4-3 and TRBJ2-7; TRBD1 is a possible D gene (6 bases). The germline gives CDR1 LGHNA, CDR2 YSLEER. V gave up 2 bases and J gave up 0 bases, with 11 bases separating them. The CDR3 length is 15 residues. Written as DNA, the CDR3 is TGCGCCAGCAGCCAACTGCAGGACAGCTCCTACGAGCAGTACTTC. It encodes CASSQLQDSSYEQYF.

The chain is built from TRBV20-1 and TRBJ2-7; the match to TRBD1 covers 7 bases. Germline assignment: CDR1 DFQATT and CDR2 SNEGSKA (reference sequence). The V and J ends lost 5 bases and 7 bases, in that order; junction bases with no gene match: 8. This CDR3 contains 12 residues. The CDR3 DNA reads as TGCAGTGCTCGACGACAGGGACGTGAGCAGTACTTC. Translating gives CSARRQGREQYF.

The chain has TRBV21-1 and TRBJ2-5; the table gives TRBD1 as D, unverified against the DNA. TRBV21-1 constitutes a pseudogene. This CDR3 spans 20 amino acids. Written as DNA, the CDR3 is TGTGCCAGCAGCAAATTCCTGAAAATCGCCATCGCCAGGGCTGGGGAGACCCAGTACTTC. It specifies CASSKFLKIAIARAGETQYF.

The CDR3 loop is CASSQEPGQVKRKEKLFF. The CDR3 DNA is TGCGCCAGCAGCCAAGAACCGGGACAGGTCAAGCGTAAGGAAAAACTGTTTTTT. This sequence joins TRBV4-3 and TRBJ1-4; 8 bases agree with TRBD1. The J segment lost 8 bases and the V segment lost 0 bases, leaving 14 bases of the junction unmatched. This CDR3 comprises 18 residues. Germline V gene sequence: CDR1 LGHNA, CDR2 YSLEER.

In its sample, this clonotype was seen many times. The rearrangement links TRBV12-3 or TRBV12-4 to TRBJ2-1, with 11 nucleotides matching TRBD2. The length of the CDR3 is 16 residues. J gave up 4 bases and V 5 bases, and 7 bases lay outside the gene matches. CDR3 sequence reads: CASSLQLAGDYNEQFF. In DNA form, the CDR3 reads TGTGCCAGCAGTCTACAACTAGCGGGGGATTACAATGAGCAGTTCTTC.

This clonotype occurred many times. V gene TRBV6-6 combines with J gene TRBJ2-5, with no clear D. Germline assignment: CDR1 MNHNY and CDR2 SVGAGI (reference sequence). V lost 3 bases and J lost 5, with 7 bases in between. The CDR3 contains 12 residues. CDR3 bases: TGTGCCAGCAGTTATACCAGGGAGACCCAGTACTTC. As protein: CASSYTRETQYF.

V is TRBV5-1 and J is TRBJ2-2; a weak D match, TRBD2 (5 bases). The CDR3 is made up of 12 amino acids. CDR1 is SGHRS and CDR2 is YFSETQ in the germline V gene. The V end lost 4 bases, the J end lost 6 bases, and 7 bases lay between the germline ends. The CDR3 reads CASSKRAGELFF. The CDR3 DNA sequence: TGCGCCAGCAGCAAGAGGGCCGGGGAGCTGTTTTTT.

This clonotype was seen a few times. The V call is TRBV13, the J call TRBJ2-7, with 9 bases matching TRBD1. V was clipped by 5 bases and J by 3 bases; unmatched bases: 11. Germline V gene lookup returns CDR1 PRHDT and CDR2 FYEKMQ (reference sequence). The length of the CDR3 is 16 residues. The CDR3 protein is CASSATGGPVLYEQYF. CDR3 DNA: TGTGCCAGCAGCGCTACAGGGGGCCCGGTCCTCTACGAGCAGTACTTC.

This clonotype was counted between two and nine times. The DNA for the CDR3 is TGTGCCAGCAGCTTGGAACACAGGAGTTATGGCTACACCTTC. This translates into CASSLEHRSYGYTF. The V gene is TRBV5-4, the J gene TRBJ1-2, with D possibly being TRBD1 (5 bases). Trimming cost V 0 bases and J 5 bases, with 11 bases left between them. The CDR3 is 14 residues long. Germline V CDR1 and CDR2: SGHNT, YYREEE (reference sequence).

This clonotype was recorded at least ten times. The V gene is TRBV11-2, the J gene TRBJ2-1; 7 bases map to TRBD2. The junction had 16 bases not matched to a gene; V was cut back by 5 bases and J by 6 bases. There are 17 residues in the CDR3. Per germline, CDR1 SGHAT and CDR2 FQNNGV. CDR3 DNA sequence: TGTGCCAGCAGCAACTCCGGATGGGACTACCGAAGCAATGAGCAGTTCTTC. Translation: CASSNSGWDYRSNEQFF.

This clonotype occurred a few times. V is TRBV24-1 and J is TRBJ2-7, with D possibly matching TRBD1 (5 bases). Germline CDR1 and CDR2: KGHDR and SFDVKD. This CDR3 is built from 17 residues. Trimming took 4 bases from V and 3 from J, leaving 21 bases between them. Written as DNA, the CDR3 is TGTGCCACCAGTGACATTGTTCGGGTGACACAGGACTACGAGCAGTACTTC. Residues: CATSDIVRVTQDYEQYF.

This clonotype was detected only a few times. The chain carries TRBV29-1 and TRBJ1-1; D gene ambiguous. Germline V gene lookup returns CDR1 SQVTM and CDR2 ANQGSEA. The CDR3 totals 12 residues. V was pared by 3 bases and J by 5 bases, with 10 bases between. CDR3 sequence: CSVEDGLTEAFF. CDR3 coding DNA: TGCAGCGTTGAGGACGGTTTGACTGAAGCTTTCTTT.

This chain uses TRBV10-3 with TRBJ2-7; 7 positions agree with TRBD1. The CDR3 consists of 14 residues. Looked up from germline, CDR1 is ENHRY and CDR2 is SYGVKD. J lost 6 bases, V lost 3 bases, and 8 bases had no gene match. The CDR3 loop is CAISEGNRGTEQYF. The DNA for the CDR3 is TGTGCCATCAGTGAAGGCAACAGGGGTACCGAGCAGTACTTC.

The sample holds many counts of this clonotype. The chain uses TRBV6-6 and TRBJ2-2, with TRBD1 matching 7 bases. This CDR3 is built from 18 residues. From germline, CDR1 is MNHNY and CDR2 SVGAGI (reference sequence). V gave up 1 base and J gave up 6 bases; unmatched junction bases: 14. CDR3 in amino acids: CASSYLGQSLRPPGELFF. CDR3 in DNA: TGTGCCAGCAGTTACTTGGGACAGTCTCTTAGGCCCCCCGGGGAGCTGTTTTTT.